The rows below give T cell receptor beta chains drawn from one sample of a study of multiple sclerosis patients with progressive multifocal leukoencephalopathy. The method was immunoSEQ multiplex PCR; TCRdb's version includes in-frame clones alone and lacks a portion of them. Among some 31,000 clones listed, approximately 91% were seen once. The sequencing sample was made of PBMCs. These receptors originate from a human donor with multiple sclerosis. The CDR3 runs from the conserved cysteine through the conserved F or W. Each record gives: J gene, D gene, V gene, clone size, CDR3 DNA, CDR3 protein. A D gene is named only where the DNA matches it firmly. The size entry is marked missing in some rows and otherwise reads once, few, many or a size class.

J: TRBJ2-7
D: TRBD2
V: TRBV2
size: once
DNA: TGTGCCAGCATGGGACTAGCGGGAATGTTCCAAACCTACGAGCAGTACTTC
CDR3: CASMGLAGMFQTYEQYF

J: TRBJ1-6
D: -
V: TRBV6-5
size: -
DNA: TGTGCCAGCACCTCCTCAAGTTGGAATAATTCACCCCTCCACTTT
CDR3: CASTSSSWNNSPLHF

J: TRBJ1-2
D: -
V: TRBV13
size: once
DNA: TGTGCCAGCAGCGCCCCGGGGGGGGCCTATGGCTACACCTTC
CDR3: CASSAPGGAYGYTF

J: TRBJ1-1
D: TRBD1
V: TRBV28
size: -
DNA: TGTGCCAGCAGTTACAACCTACAGGGGGGGGGAAAGAACACTGAAGCTTTCTTT
CDR3: CASSYNLQGGGKNTEAFF

J: TRBJ2-1
D: TRBD2
V: TRBV5-4
size: -
DNA: TGTGCCAGCAGCACTAGGACTAGCGGGAGTAGGAATGAGCAGTTCTTC
CDR3: CASSTRTSGSRNEQFF

J: TRBJ2-1
D: -
V: TRBV5-1
size: -
DNA: TGCGCCAGCAGCTTAGGACCCCTCAATGAGCAGTTCTTC
CDR3: CASSLGPLNEQFF

J: TRBJ2-3
D: TRBD1
V: TRBV7-7
size: -
DNA: TGTGCCAGCAGCTTATTGGACAGGGGGACAGATACGCAGTATTTT
CDR3: CASSLLDRGTDTQYF

J: TRBJ2-7
D: TRBD2
V: TRBV19
size: once
DNA: TGTGCCAGTAGTGGCGCGGGAGTTGGAGCTCCTACGAAGTCCCACGAGCAGTACTTC
CDR3: CASSGAGVGAPTKSHEQYF

J: TRBJ1-1
D: TRBD1
V: TRBV4-1
size: -
DNA: TGCGCCAGCAGCCACCTACTTCCAACCGGGACAGGGGACGCTTTCTTT
CDR3: CASSHLLPTGTGDAFF

J: TRBJ2-2
D: -
V: TRBV6-5
size: -
DNA: TGTGCCAGCAGGACTAGAGCGGGTGTTCTCGGGGAGCTGTTTTTT
CDR3: CASRTRAGVLGELFF

J: TRBJ2-7
D: -
V: TRBV6-5
size: -
DNA: TGTGCCAGCAGCGAGATCTGGGAGCAGTACTTC
CDR3: CASSEIWEQYF

J: TRBJ1-2
D: -
V: TRBV5-1
size: -
DNA: TGCGCCAGCAGCTTGTCGCCGACCCCTTCCACCTATGGCTACACCTTC
CDR3: CASSLSPTPSTYGYTF

J: TRBJ1-2
D: TRBD1
V: TRBV5-6
size: -
DNA: TGTGCCAGCAGCTTCCTTGAGGGGGCCCCCACCTATGGCTACACCTTC
CDR3: CASSFLEGAPTYGYTF

J: TRBJ2-3
D: -
V: TRBV30
size: once
DNA: TGTGCCTCGCGGATAACTAGTAGCGCAGATACGCAGTATTTT
CDR3: CASRITSSADTQYF

J: TRBJ1-5
D: TRBD1
V: TRBV19
size: once
DNA: TGTGCCACGCAACAGGGGGCGAACAATCAGCCCCAGCATTTT
CDR3: CATQQGANNQPQHF

J: TRBJ1-3
D: -
V: TRBV7-2
size: -
DNA: TGTGCCAGCAGCTTAGCCCGTTGGGGGTCAGGGAGAGGCACCATATATTTT
CDR3: CASSLARWGSGRGTIYF

J: TRBJ2-3
D: -
V: TRBV5-1
size: -
DNA: TGCGCCAGCAGCTTGGGTATTGCAGATACGCAGTATTTT
CDR3: CASSLGIADTQYF

J: TRBJ2-3
D: TRBD1
V: TRBV27
size: -
DNA: TGTGCCAGCAGTTTATCAGGACAGGTTAGCACAGATACGCAGTATTTT
CDR3: CASSLSGQVSTDTQYF

J: TRBJ2-7
D: TRBD2
V: TRBV2
size: -
DNA: TGTGCCAGCAGTGAAGTAGCGGGAGAACTAGGCGAGCAGTACTTC
CDR3: CASSEVAGELGEQYF

J: TRBJ2-2
D: TRBD1
V: TRBV5-1
size: -
DNA: TGCGCCAGCAGCTTGAGGACAGGGGGCTATGCCACCGGGGAGCTGTTTTTT
CDR3: CASSLRTGGYATGELFF

J: TRBJ2-4
D: -
V: TRBV7-9
size: once
DNA: TGTGCCAGCAGCCTAGAGTGGGGAGCCAAAAACATTCAGTACTTC
CDR3: CASSLEWGAKNIQYF

J: TRBJ1-1
D: -
V: TRBV7-2
size: -
DNA: TGTGCCAGCATCAACGGCGGGCAGAACACTGAAGCTTTCTTT
CDR3: CASINGGQNTEAFF

J: TRBJ2-7
D: -
V: TRBV19
size: -
DNA: TGTGCCAGTAACGACAGAGGCTACGAGCAGTACTTC
CDR3: CASNDRGYEQYF

J: TRBJ2-5
D: -
V: TRBV7-3
size: -
DNA: TGTGCCAGCAGCTTAAAGCCCGAGCCGCAAGAGACCCAGTACTTC
CDR3: CASSLKPEPQETQYF

J: TRBJ2-7
D: -
V: TRBV28
size: -
DNA: TGTGCCAGCACCCTCCGGGGGTGGGAGCAGTACTTC
CDR3: CASTLRGWEQYF

J: TRBJ1-1
D: -
V: TRBV5-1
size: -
DNA: TGCGCCAGCCGGGAGCGAGACCTGAACACTGAAGCTTTCTTT
CDR3: CASRERDLNTEAFF

J: TRBJ2-1
D: TRBD2
V: TRBV28
size: -
DNA: TGTGCCAGCAGTTTATGGGAGACTAGCAGATACAATGAGCAGTTCTTC
CDR3: CASSLWETSRYNEQFF

J: TRBJ2-3
D: -
V: TRBV10-3
size: -
DNA: TGTGCCATCGGGGCTATGGGGGTAGGGCAGTATTTT
CDR3: CAIGAMGVGQYF